Listed below are T cell receptor beta chains from one sample, sequenced in a study of blood T cells in healthy people across ages. MiXCR, applied by TCRdb to the 5' RACE reads, yields one record per CDR3 protein. The data contain around 1,000,000 distinct CDR3 sequences, approximately 25% of them singletons. In addition, the sample was reused for a study of T cells of mothers and their children.

The sequenced sample was blood. These receptors were obtained from a girl aged 2-10 years in good health. Both conserved end residues are part of each CDR3. A D gene is named only where the DNA matches it firmly. Where a row states a size, it is once, few, many or the class of an expanded clone; other rows omit it.

v_gene: TRBV7-3
d_gene: -
abundance: once
j_gene: TRBJ1-1
CDR3aa: CASSLKGGLHTEAFF
CDR3nt: TGTGCCAGCAGTTTAAAGGGCGGGTTACACACTGAAGCTTTCTTT

v_gene: TRBV28
d_gene: -
abundance: -
j_gene: TRBJ1-2
CDR3aa: CASCPRRTYGYTF
CDR3nt: TGTGCCAGCTGCCCCAGACGAACCTATGGCTACACCTTC

v_gene: TRBV6-1
d_gene: TRBD2
abundance: few
j_gene: TRBJ2-3
CDR3aa: CASSLLSGRDTQYF
CDR3nt: TGTGCCAGCAGTTTACTTAGCGGGAGGGATACGCAGTATTTT

v_gene: TRBV5-1
d_gene: -
abundance: -
j_gene: TRBJ2-1
CDR3aa: CASSVLDSDEQFF
CDR3nt: TGCGCCAGCAGCGTACTAGATTCGGATGAGCAGTTCTTC

v_gene: TRBV4-1
d_gene: TRBD1
abundance: -
j_gene: TRBJ2-1
CDR3aa: CASSQDGSGGWNEQFF
CDR3nt: TGCGCCAGCAGCCAAGATGGGTCAGGGGGTTGGAATGAGCAGTTCTTC

v_gene: TRBV5-1
d_gene: -
abundance: few
j_gene: TRBJ2-5
CDR3aa: CASSLETGRRETQYF
CDR3nt: TGCGCCAGCAGCTTGGAAACGGGGAGGCGAGAGACCCAGTACTTC

v_gene: TRBV4-1
d_gene: -
abundance: -
j_gene: TRBJ2-4
CDR3aa: CASSPGSSNIQYF
CDR3nt: TGCGCCAGCAGCCCGGGGAGTTCGAACATTCAGTACTTC

v_gene: TRBV7-2
d_gene: -
abundance: -
j_gene: TRBJ1-5
CDR3aa: CASSFMGDGDQPQHF
CDR3nt: TGTGCCAGCAGCTTTATGGGGGACGGGGATCAGCCCCAGCATTTT

v_gene: TRBV4-1
d_gene: -
abundance: few
j_gene: TRBJ2-2
CDR3aa: CASSQVGTGDTGELFF
CDR3nt: TGCGCCAGCAGCCAAGTTGGCACGGGGGACACCGGGGAGCTGTTTTTT

v_gene: TRBV6-1
d_gene: TRBD2
abundance: -
j_gene: TRBJ2-1
CDR3aa: CASRDGLEYNEQFF
CDR3nt: TGTGCCAGCAGAGACGGACTAGAGTACAATGAGCAGTTCTTC

v_gene: TRBV11-2
d_gene: -
abundance: -
j_gene: TRBJ1-2
CDR3aa: CASSLDSSGYTF
CDR3nt: TGTGCCAGCAGCTTAGATAGTAGCGGCTACACCTTC

v_gene: TRBV7-9
d_gene: -
abundance: few
j_gene: TRBJ1-3
CDR3aa: CASSAWGVAGNTIYF
CDR3nt: TGTGCCAGCAGCGCCTGGGGGGTGGCCGGAAACACCATATATTTT

v_gene: TRBV12-3/TRBV12-4
d_gene: -
abundance: -
j_gene: TRBJ2-2
CDR3aa: CASSTPGELFF
CDR3nt: TGTGCCAGCAGTACGCCCGGGGAGCTGTTTTTT

v_gene: TRBV11-2
d_gene: TRBD1
abundance: -
j_gene: TRBJ2-1
CDR3aa: CASSSGGTGFRDEQFF
CDR3nt: TGTGCCAGCAGCTCCGGCGGGACAGGGTTTCGTGATGAGCAGTTCTTC

v_gene: TRBV14
d_gene: -
abundance: -
j_gene: TRBJ1-6
CDR3aa: CASSGDLYSPLHF
CDR3nt: TGTGCCAGCAGCGGTGACCTTTATTCACCCCTCCACTTT

v_gene: TRBV29-1
d_gene: TRBD1
abundance: -
j_gene: TRBJ2-7
CDR3aa: CSVEGDRAEQYF
CDR3nt: TGCAGCGTTGAAGGCGACAGGGCCGAGCAGTACTTC

v_gene: TRBV12-3/TRBV12-4
d_gene: TRBD2
abundance: -
j_gene: TRBJ2-1
CDR3aa: CASSPQGAGGPYQQFF
CDR3nt: TGTGCCAGCAGTCCCCAGGGAGCGGGAGGGCCCTATCAGCAGTTCTTC

v_gene: TRBV4-3
d_gene: -
abundance: -
j_gene: TRBJ2-7
CDR3aa: CASSQDRETYEQYF
CDR3nt: TGCGCCAGCAGCCAAGATAGGGAGACCTACGAGCAGTACTTC

v_gene: TRBV12-3/TRBV12-4
d_gene: TRBD1
abundance: -
j_gene: TRBJ2-7
CDR3aa: CASTPTGVHEQYF
CDR3nt: TGTGCCAGCACCCCGACAGGGGTCCACGAGCAGTACTTC

v_gene: TRBV18
d_gene: -
abundance: few
j_gene: TRBJ2-7
CDR3aa: CASSRTPTYEQYF
CDR3nt: TGTGCCAGCTCACGGACGCCCACCTACGAGCAGTACTTC